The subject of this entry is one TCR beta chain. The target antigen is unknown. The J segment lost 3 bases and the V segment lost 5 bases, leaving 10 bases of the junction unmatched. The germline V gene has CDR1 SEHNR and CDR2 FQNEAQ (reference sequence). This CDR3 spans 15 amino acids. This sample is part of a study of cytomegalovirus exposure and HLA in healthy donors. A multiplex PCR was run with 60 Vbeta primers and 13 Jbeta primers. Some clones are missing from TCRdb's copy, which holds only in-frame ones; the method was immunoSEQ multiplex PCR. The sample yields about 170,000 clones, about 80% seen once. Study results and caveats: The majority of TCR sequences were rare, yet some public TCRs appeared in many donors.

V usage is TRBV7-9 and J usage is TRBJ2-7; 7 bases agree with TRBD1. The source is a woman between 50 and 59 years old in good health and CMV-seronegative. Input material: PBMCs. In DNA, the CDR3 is TGTGCCAGCAGCGACCGGGACAGTCTTATCTACGAGCAGTACTTC. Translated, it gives CASSDRDSLIYEQYF.